This T cell receptor (beta chain) came from a study of blood T cell repertoires in COVID-19. Libraries were prepared by immunoSEQ multiplex PCR; TCRdb keeps only in-frame clonotypes and omits some of them. The table records 45,000 to 55,000 clones, 90% of them present only once. The V gene end was trimmed by 0 bases and the J gene end by 6 bases; junction bases not matched to a gene: 11. Germline V gene sequence: CDR1 SGHRS, CDR2 YFSETQ. This CDR3 is built from 17 residues. Sequences were obtained from peripheral blood. The receptor's source is a human donor in a cohort sampled during active COVID-19. The chain uses TRBV5-1 and TRBJ2-1, with 8 bases lining up with TRBD2. The CDR3 DNA sequence: TGCGCCAGCAGCTTGGTAGCGGGGCTGAGCTTTGGCAATGAGCAGTTCTTC. Translated: CASSLVAGLSFGNEQFF.